Sequencing of this T cell receptor (beta chain) was carried out in a study of T cells in Graves' hyperthyroidism and ophthalmopathy. Ophthalmopathy patients had moderate-to-severe active disease, CAS ≥3, NOSPECS ≥4, and disease duration under 3 months. Lactation, pregnancy, other autoimmune disease or uncontrolled infection led to exclusion of patients. Using more than 7.5 ml of fresh peripheral blood, PBMCs were prepared. Germline V lookup: CDR1 SGHRS, CDR2 YFSETQ. The ends lost 5 bases at V and 4 bases at J; junction bases unmatched: 14. This CDR3 spans 18 amino acids. TCR beta CDR3 sequences were amplified from RNA transcripts. HTBI primers drove first-round RT-PCR of the TCR CDR3. TCRdb called the multiplex PCR reads again in MiXCR, with one record for every CDR3 protein. This table has 400,000 to 500,000 distinct CDR3 sequences, 14% to 15% appearing once. This clonotype was recorded a few times. The antigen is unknown.

General study points: Blood samples included most of the expanded thyroid clonotypes exceeding 0.001.

The receptor was isolated from a man aged 18 to 29 with Graves' ophthalmopathy. Sequenced material: blood. The rearrangement links TRBV5-1 to TRBJ2-2, with 10 bases lining up with TRBD1. The CDR3 DNA follows: TGCGCCAGCAGATTCTCCGGGACAGGGGAAGGGACCACCGGGGAGCTGTTTTTT. Translation gives CASRFSGTGEGTTGELFF. Supplemented by reference TRBV5-1 and TRBJ2-2, the full variable domain reads KAGVTQTPRYLIKTRGQQVTLSCSPISGHRSVSWYQQTPGQGLQFLFEYFSETQRNKGNFPGRFSGRQFSNSRSEMNVSTLELGDSALYLCASRFSGTGEGTTGELFFGEGSRLTVL.